These 16 T cell receptor beta chains originate from one sample sequenced in a study of T cell repertoires in cytomegalovirus infection. Their recognized antigens are unknown. TCRdb ran MiXCR on the reads and lists one entry per CDR3 protein. The data contain around 310,000 distinct CDR3 sequences, almost 30% of them singletons. Sequencing was performed on cultured PBMCs, taken from culture after CMV antigen stimulation. The origin of the receptors is a human donor in good health (CMV status not recorded). Some clones in this sample may be carry-over from other donors' samples.

The rearrangement uses TRBV2 and TRBJ2-7, with TRBD2 identical over 10 bases. There are 14 residues in the CDR3. Trimming took 4 bases from V and 2 from J; bases not matched to a gene: 2. Germline values: CDR1 SNHLY, CDR2 FYNNEI. DNA of the CDR3: TGTGCCAGCAGTGGGACTAGCGGAACCTACGAGCAGTACTTC. This codes for CASSGTSGTYEQYF.

This clonotype was detected only a few times. The chain joins TRBV15 to TRBJ1-6, with D unclear. CDR3 length: 15 amino acids. V was pared by 0 bases and J by 8 bases, with 11 bases between. Germline CDR1 LNHNV, CDR2 YYDKDF (reference sequence). The CDR3 loop reads CATSREATWDSPLHF. DNA of the CDR3: TGTGCCACCAGCAGAGAGGCGACCTGGGATTCACCCCTCCACTTT.

This clonotype has more than one count but fewer than ten. The genes are TRBV6-1 and TRBJ1-1, with a weak D call TRBD1 (5 bases). CDR1 and CDR2 (germline): MNHNS, SASEGT. With 5 bases removed from V and 5 bases from J, the gap between germline ends came to 15 bases. The length of the CDR3 is 14 residues. In DNA, the CDR3 is TGTGCCAGCAGTTTCCCCGGGGGAGGGACTGAAGCTTTCTTT. Its protein is CASSFPGGGTEAFF.

This clonotype was detected a few times. The V gene is TRBV27, the J gene TRBJ2-1; D gene uncertain. Trimming removed 5 bases at V and 5 bases at J, with 7 bases between. Germline V CDR1 and CDR2: MNHEY, SMNVEV (reference sequence). This CDR3 spans 12 amino acids. CDR3 bases: TGTGCCAGCAGTCTAACCCACAATGAGCAGTTCTTC. This translates into CASSLTHNEQFF.

In its sample, this clonotype was seen a few times. The chain links TRBV5-1 to TRBJ1-2; D is perhaps TRBD1 (5 bases). CDR1 and CDR2 from the germline V gene are SGHRS and YFSETQ. V dropped 3 bases and J dropped 0 bases, with 12 bases sitting between them. The CDR3 contains 15 residues. CDR3 loop: CASSYDGAANYGYTF. CDR3 nucleotides: TGCGCCAGCAGCTACGACGGGGCAGCTAACTATGGCTACACCTTC. Complete variable domain (other parts from reference TRBV5-1 and TRBJ1-2): KAGVTQTPRYLIKTRGQQVTLSCSPISGHRSVSWYQQTPGQGLQFLFEYFSETQRNKGNFPGRFSGRQFSNSRSEMNVSTLELGDSALYLCASSYDGAANYGYTFGSGTRLTVV.

The chain links TRBV7-6 to TRBJ1-1, with 8 bases lining up with TRBD1. The CDR3 sequence is 16 residues long. The germline V gene encodes CDR1 SGHVS and CDR2 FNYEAQ. The V and J ends lost 5 bases and 1 base, in that order; junction bases with no gene match: 9. This chain's CDR3 is CASSRDRTGGNTEAFF. CDR3 in DNA: TGTGCCAGCAGCCGAGACCGAACAGGGGGGAACACTGAAGCTTTCTTT.

This rearrangement joins TRBV6-1 to TRBJ2-3, with a possible D match to TRBD2 (6 bases). V lost 6 bases, J lost 2 bases, and 9 bases lay in between. CDR1 MNHNS and CDR2 SASEGT come from the germline V gene. CDR3 length: 13 residues. The CDR3 DNA sequence: TGTGCCAGCAGGACTAGGGCCACAGATACGCAGTATTTT. As protein: CASRTRATDTQYF.

Ten or more counts support this clonotype. This sequence joins TRBV7-6 and TRBJ2-3; 8 bases are shared with TRBD2. CDR1 and CDR2 (germline): SGHVS, FNYEAQ. The CDR3 runs 15 residues. J was trimmed by 8 bases and V by 5 bases; bases with no gene match: 12. In DNA, the CDR3 is TGTGCCAGCAGCCCAACGGGGGGGAGGGCCGGTACGCAGTATTTT. It is translated as CASSPTGGRAGTQYF.

This clonotype has a count of ten or more. V and J are TRBV7-6 and TRBJ1-1; D is possibly TRBD1 (5 bases). The CDR3 sequence is 14 residues long. Germline lookup yields CDR1 SGHVS and CDR2 FNYEAQ. Deletions cut 5 bases from V and 4 bases from J, with 14 bases between. CDR3 region: CASSPLRVGTEAFF. Written as DNA, the CDR3 is TGTGCCAGCAGCCCTCTCAGGGTTGGCACTGAAGCTTTCTTT.

This clonotype was seen a handful of times. V gene TRBV5-1 combines with J gene TRBJ1-2; D is perhaps TRBD1 (5 bases). CDR3 length equals 13 residues. V lost 4 bases and J 3 bases, leaving 10 bases between the germline ends. Germline V CDR1 and CDR2: SGHRS, YFSETQ. CDR3 DNA sequence: TGCGCCAGCAGCGAAGGACACGACTATGGCTACACCTTC. Its translation is CASSEGHDYGYTF.

This clonotype was seen more than once but under ten times. The J gene is TRBJ2-3, the V gene TRBV27; D might be TRBD1 or TRBD2, each matching 5 bases. CDR1 is MNHEY, CDR2 SMNVEV, per germline (reference sequence). The V end was cut by 2 bases, the J end by 6 bases, with 9 bases between. CDR3 length equals 13 residues. CDR3 bases: TGTGCCAGCAGTTTAAGCGGACATGATACGCAGTATTTT. Translated: CASSLSGHDTQYF.

The chain has TRBV7-6 and TRBJ2-3; D is unresolved. The CDR3 contains 13 residues. Germline-derived CDR1 and CDR2 are SGHVS and FNYEAQ. Trimming left V 7 bases short and J 1 base short, with 9 bases between. The CDR3 loop reads CASMESGTDTQYF. Here the CDR3 DNA reads TGTGCCAGCATGGAATCTGGCACAGATACGCAGTATTTT.

This clonotype has a count of ten or more. The CDR3 region is CASRGAGNPSGNTIYF. CDR3 bases: TGTGCCAGTAGGGGTGCAGGGAACCCCTCTGGAAACACCATATATTTT. This sequence joins TRBV28 and TRBJ1-3, with D possibly being TRBD1 (5 bases). CDR1 is MDHEN and CDR2 is SYDVKM in the germline V gene. The CDR3 is 16 amino acids. Trimming removed 9 bases at V and 0 bases at J, with 18 bases between.

This rearrangement joins TRBV5-1 to TRBJ2-7, with D unclear. The CDR3 sequence is 12 residues long. Germline lookup yields CDR1 SGHRS and CDR2 YFSETQ. V was trimmed by 6 bases and J by 6 bases, leaving 13 bases between them. The CDR3 DNA is TGCGCCAGCATGGACGGGCCGGGCGAGCAGTACTTC. It yields the protein CASMDGPGEQYF.

A single count supports this clonotype. The J gene is TRBJ2-5, the V gene TRBV29-1; 10 bases align to TRBD2. The V and J ends lost 5 bases and 5 bases, in that order; junction bases with no gene match: 5. In germline, CDR1 is SQVTM, CDR2 ANQGSEA. The CDR3 extends over 13 amino acids. CDR3 DNA sequence: TGCAGCGTTAGCGGGAGGGCCGTCGAGACCCAGTACTTC. It codes for CSVSGRAVETQYF.

The chain employs TRBV4-2 and TRBJ2-7; 8 bases fit TRBD1. The CDR3 covers 19 residues. J lost 5 bases, V lost 3 bases, and 21 bases had no gene match. CDR1 is LGHNA and CDR2 is YNFKEQ in the germline V gene. CDR3 region: CASSQEGPGAGGASHEQYF. In DNA form, the CDR3 reads TGTGCCAGCAGCCAGGAAGGGCCCGGAGCAGGGGGCGCTTCCCACGAGCAGTACTTC.